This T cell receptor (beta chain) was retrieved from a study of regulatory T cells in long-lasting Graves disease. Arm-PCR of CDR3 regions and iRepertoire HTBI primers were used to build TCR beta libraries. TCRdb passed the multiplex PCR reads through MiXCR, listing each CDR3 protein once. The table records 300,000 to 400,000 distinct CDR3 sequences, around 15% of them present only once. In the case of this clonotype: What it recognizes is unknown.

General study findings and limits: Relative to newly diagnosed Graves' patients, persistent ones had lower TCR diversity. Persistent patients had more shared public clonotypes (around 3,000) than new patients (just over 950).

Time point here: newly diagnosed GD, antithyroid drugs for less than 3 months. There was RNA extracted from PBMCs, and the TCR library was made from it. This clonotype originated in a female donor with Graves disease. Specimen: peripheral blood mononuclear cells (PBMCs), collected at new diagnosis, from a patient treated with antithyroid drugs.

Written as DNA, the CDR3 is TGTGCCAGTAGTCCCCCGGGGTTTGGGAATGAGCAGTTCTTC. This encodes CASSPPGFGNEQFF. The rearrangement uses TRBV19 and TRBJ2-1; a weak D match, TRBD2 (5 bases). This CDR3 region has 14 residues. Trimming took off 5 bases at V and 7 bases at J, with 15 bases between the two ends. In germline, CDR1 is LNHDA, CDR2 SQIVND (reference sequence).